This entry concerns a single T cell receptor (beta chain). The sample is drawn from a study of blood T cell repertoires in COVID-19. Profiling relied on immunoSEQ multiplex PCR, and the TCRdb table lists in-frame clones only, not all of them. The sample has about 250,000 clones; around 89% are singletons. Sequencing used PBMCs or T cells enriched from blood (not recorded which). The TCR was taken from a man aged 35 to 55 who had recovered from COVID-19.

The CDR3 DNA follows: TGTGCCAGCGCCAGGGTTCAGCCCCAGCATTTT. Protein product: CASARVQPQHF. J is TRBJ1-5 and V is TRBV6-4, with D possibly TRBD1 on 5 matching bases. V lost 8 bases to trimming and J lost 6 bases, with 8 bases between them. From germline, CDR1 is MRHNA and CDR2 SNTAGT. The CDR3 runs 11 residues.